These 22 T cell receptor beta chains originate from one sample sequenced in a study of T cells in Graves' hyperthyroidism and ophthalmopathy. RNA transcripts gave rise to amplified TCR beta CDR3 regions. When the TCR CDR3 underwent first-round RT-PCR, the HTBI primer set was used. TCRdb analysed the multiplex PCR reads with MiXCR anew, one entry per CDR3 protein. The table lists 450,000 to 550,000 distinct CDR3 sequences, roughly a quarter of them singletons, with roughly 10% in the top ten. Sequencing input: blood. The receptor source for this set is a woman in her 30s with Graves' ophthalmopathy.

This clonotype has a count of ten or more. The chain links TRBV11-2 to TRBJ1-5, with D possibly being TRBD1 (5 bases). Trimming left V 3 bases short and J 4 bases short, with 10 bases between. Germline loops: CDR1 SGHAT, CDR2 FQNNGV. This CDR3 comprises 14 residues. The CDR3 here is CASSFSGCNQPQHF. DNA of the CDR3: TGTGCCAGCAGCTTCTCAGGGTGTAATCAGCCCCAGCATTTT.

In this sample, this clonotype turned up many times. This sequence joins TRBV7-2 and TRBJ2-7; no firm D call. Germline values: CDR1 SGHTA, CDR2 FQGNSA. This CDR3 contains 13 residues. Deletions cut 0 bases from V and 6 bases from J, with 9 bases between. The chain's CDR3 is CASSLAADTEQYF. Here the CDR3 DNA reads TGTGCCAGCAGCTTAGCAGCCGACACCGAGCAGTACTTC.

This clonotype came up many times. The chain combines TRBV11-1 with TRBJ2-7, with 10 nucleotides matching TRBD1. Germline assignment: CDR1 SGHAT and CDR2 FQDESV (reference sequence). Trimming removed 6 bases from V and 7 bases from J; junction bases left unmatched: 12. This CDR3 comprises 15 residues. CDR3 nucleotides: TGTGCCAGCAGGAAGGCGGGACAGGGGACGGAAGAGCAGTACTTC. Encoded protein: CASRKAGQGTEEQYF.

This clonotype was found many times. This chain connects TRBV11-2 to TRBJ1-1; D is possibly TRBD1 (5 bases). The CDR3 consists of 12 residues. Germline assignment: CDR1 SGHAT and CDR2 FQNNGV. Trimming shortened V by 1 base and J by 11 bases, and 11 bases separated the two germline ends. DNA for the CDR3: TGTGCCAGCAGCTTAGGTGGGGCAGGGGCTTTCTTT. Translation: CASSLGGAGAFF. The whole variable domain, filled in from reference TRBV11-2 and TRBJ1-1, reads EAGVAQSPRYKIIEKRQSVAFWCNPISGHATLYWYQQILGQGPKLLIQFQNNGVVDDSQLPKDRFSAERLKGVDSTLKIQPAKLEDSAVYLCASSLGGAGAFFGQGTRLTVV.

Ten or more counts support this clonotype. This chain connects TRBV7-2 to TRBJ1-2; 7 nucleotides match TRBD1. CDR1 and CDR2 (germline): SGHTA, FQGNSA. Unmatched junction bases numbered 3, after V lost 3 bases and J lost 5 bases. The CDR3 sequence is 13 residues long. This CDR3 is CASSFGTVYGYTF. CDR3 sequence (DNA): TGTGCCAGCAGCTTTGGGACAGTGTATGGCTACACCTTC.

The chain recombines TRBV4-2 with TRBJ2-1; 8 bases agree with TRBD2. The CDR3 covers 15 residues. The germline gives CDR1 LGHNA, CDR2 YNFKEQ. V lost 1 base and J lost 2; bases outside the gene matches: 1. CDR3 protein: CASSQAGGAYNEQFF. The CDR3 DNA follows: TGTGCCAGCAGCCAAGCGGGGGGGGCCTACAATGAGCAGTTCTTC.

A note on this clonotype: Since a much larger clone is just one base distant, this may be a read error. The rearrangement links TRBV6-1 to TRBJ2-4; 7 bases align to TRBD1. Germline trimming cut 3 bases from V and 2 bases from J; bases unmatched to any gene: 10. There are 17 residues in the CDR3. CDR1 is MNHNS, CDR2 SASEGT, per germline. The DNA for the CDR3 is TGTGCCAGCAGTGAGGAGACAGGGAACGGGCCCAAAAACATTCAGTACTTC. Protein product: CASSEETGNGPKNIQYF.

This clonotype has ten or more counts. The chain has TRBV12-3 or TRBV12-4 and TRBJ2-2; 10 bases align to TRBD2. The CDR3 length is 16 residues. V dropped 7 bases and J dropped 2; count of bases not matched to a gene: 7. CDR3 loop: CASISSGGPNTGELFF. CDR3 bases: TGTGCCAGCATTAGTAGCGGGGGGCCTAACACCGGGGAGCTGTTTTTT.

The chain uses TRBV11-2 and TRBJ1-5; tentatively, D is TRBD1 (6 bases). This CDR3 comprises 15 residues. In germline, CDR1 is SGHAT, CDR2 FQNNGV. V lost 0 bases and J 1 base, leaving 7 bases between the germline ends. CDR3 DNA sequence: TGTGCCAGCAGCTTAGAAGGACAGAGCAATCAGCCCCAGCATTTT. It yields the protein CASSLEGQSNQPQHF.

The chain uses TRBV24-1 and TRBJ2-2; D possibly corresponds to TRBD1 (5 bases). Per the germline V gene, CDR1 is KGHDR and CDR2 is SFDVKD. The ends were cut back, 6 bases at V and 5 bases at J, with 15 bases in the middle. This CDR3 spans 15 amino acids. CDR3 in DNA: TGTGCCACCAGTTCAACCAGGGTGGGGACCGGGGAGCTGTTTTTT. Translating it yields CATSSTRVGTGELFF.

In DNA form, the CDR3 reads TGTGCCAGCATGGGGTTCTCCGGACTAGCGGGGAACTCCTACGAGCAGTACTTC. Amino acid sequence: CASMGFSGLAGNSYEQYF. This sequence joins TRBV12-3 or TRBV12-4 and TRBJ2-7; 12 bases match TRBD2. After removal of 7 bases from V and 0 bases from J, the junction contained 13 bases not matched to a gene. The CDR3 contains 18 residues.

This clonotype was detected ten times or more. The CDR3 protein is CSVEDWRRNEAFF. The CDR3, as DNA: TGCAGCGTTGAAGATTGGCGGCGAAACGAAGCTTTCTTT. V gene TRBV29-1 combines with J gene TRBJ1-1; D unclear. There are 13 residues in the CDR3. The germline CDR1 and CDR2 sequences are SQVTM and ANQGSEA. V dropped 0 bases and J dropped 8 bases, with 13 bases sitting between them.

This clonotype was seen just once. This chain uses TRBV6-1 with TRBJ2-2, with D maybe TRBD1 (6 bases). Trimming cost V 7 bases and J 4 bases, with 13 bases left between them. Germline-derived CDR1 and CDR2 are MNHNS and SASEGT. This CDR3 region has 14 residues. The CDR3 is CASTLQGFTGELFF. The CDR3 DNA reads TGTGCCAGCACCCTACAGGGTTTCACCGGGGAGCTGTTTTTT.

This clonotype was seen at least ten times. This sequence joins TRBV12-5 and TRBJ2-2; the D is unclear. V lost 4 bases, J lost 2 bases, and 5 bases lay in between. Germline loops: CDR1 LGHNT, CDR2 FRNRAP. The CDR3 is 13 residues long. CDR3 DNA sequence: TGTGCTAGTGGTTCTGATAACACCGGGGAGCTGTTTTTT. Translated, it gives CASGSDNTGELFF.

This clonotype was seen at least ten times. This rearrangement joins TRBV12-3 or TRBV12-4 to TRBJ1-2; D ambiguous. The V end was cut by 5 bases, the J end by 3 bases, with 13 bases between. This CDR3 contains 14 residues. CDR3 sequence (DNA): TGTGCCAGCAGTACCCCGGGCGAGGACTATGGCTACACCTTC. Residues: CASSTPGEDYGYTF.

Turning to this clonotype: This clone may be a read error of a much larger clone one base away. This chain uses TRBV18 with TRBJ2-2; no reliable D call. Germline CDR1 KGHSH, CDR2 LQKENI. The CDR3 contains 14 residues. DNA of the CDR3: TGTGCCAGCTCAGCACCCCAGTACACCGGGGAGCTGTTTTTT. It yields the protein CASSAPQYTGELFF.

This clonotype occurred many times. J is TRBJ1-6 and V is TRBV6-5; D call uncertain. The ends were cut back, 5 bases at V and 7 bases at J, with 9 bases in the middle. The CDR3 length is 13 residues. Germline assignment: CDR1 MNHEY and CDR2 SVGAGI. The CDR3 sequence: CASSRDGNSPLHF. In nucleotides, the CDR3 is TGTGCCAGCAGTCGAGACGGAAATTCACCCCTCCACTTT.

The chain uses TRBV20-1 and TRBJ2-5, with D possibly TRBD2 on 5 matching bases. Trimming stripped 1 base from V and 5 bases from J, with 17 bases between. CDR3 size: 15 residues. The germline V gene has CDR1 DFQATT and CDR2 SNEGSKA (reference sequence). The DNA for the CDR3 is TGCAGTGCTAGAGTTATAAGCGAGGGTCGTGAGACCCAGTACTTC. Translating it yields CSARVISEGRETQYF.

The sample holds many counts of this clonotype. At one boundary the junction diverges from the germline segment, which might be a read error. The chain carries TRBV25-1 and TRBJ2-2, with no clear D. CDR1 and CDR2 (germline): MGHDK, SYGVNS. This CDR3 spans 15 amino acids. CDR3 sequence: CASSMSVRDTGELFF. Here the CDR3 DNA reads TGCGCCAGCAGTATGTCTGTCAGAGACACCGGGGAGCTGTTTTTT.

In this sample, this clonotype turned up a few times. The rearrangement uses TRBV19 and TRBJ1-5; D is uncertain. Germline loops: CDR1 LNHDA, CDR2 SQIVND (reference sequence). The CDR3 covers 16 residues. Trimming cost V 2 bases and J 0 bases, with 11 bases left between them. CDR3 DNA sequence: TGTGCCAGTAGTATATCGAGGGTTAATAGCAATCAGCCCCAGCATTTT. The encoded protein is CASSISRVNSNQPQHF. Together with reference TRBV19 and TRBJ1-5, the CDR3 gives the full variable domain: DGGITQSPKYLFRKEGQNVTLSCEQNLNHDAMYWYRQDPGQGLRLIYYSQIVNDFQKGDIAEGYSVSREKKESFPLTVTSAQKNPTAFYLCASSISRVNSNQPQHFGDGTRLSIL.

This clonotype was seen more than once but under ten times. The CDR3 nucleotides read TGCAGTGCTGGGGGGTCCCGGACAGGGGATGACTATGGCTACACCTTC. Its protein is CSAGGSRTGDDYGYTF. V gene TRBV20-1 combines with J gene TRBJ1-2; TRBD1 aligns across 9 bases. The CDR3 contains 16 residues. With V trimmed by 5 bases and J by 3 bases, 13 bases remained unmatched. Germline CDR1 and CDR2: DFQATT and SNEGSKA (reference sequence).

This clonotype was seen only a few times. V gene TRBV12-3 or TRBV12-4 combines with J gene TRBJ2-2, with D possibly matching TRBD1 (6 bases). This CDR3 has 14 residues. Trimming pared 5 bases from V and 7 bases from J, leaving 14 bases between. The CDR3 sequence is CASSQQGMGGELFF. Here the CDR3 DNA reads TGTGCCAGCAGTCAACAGGGAATGGGCGGGGAGCTGTTTTTT.